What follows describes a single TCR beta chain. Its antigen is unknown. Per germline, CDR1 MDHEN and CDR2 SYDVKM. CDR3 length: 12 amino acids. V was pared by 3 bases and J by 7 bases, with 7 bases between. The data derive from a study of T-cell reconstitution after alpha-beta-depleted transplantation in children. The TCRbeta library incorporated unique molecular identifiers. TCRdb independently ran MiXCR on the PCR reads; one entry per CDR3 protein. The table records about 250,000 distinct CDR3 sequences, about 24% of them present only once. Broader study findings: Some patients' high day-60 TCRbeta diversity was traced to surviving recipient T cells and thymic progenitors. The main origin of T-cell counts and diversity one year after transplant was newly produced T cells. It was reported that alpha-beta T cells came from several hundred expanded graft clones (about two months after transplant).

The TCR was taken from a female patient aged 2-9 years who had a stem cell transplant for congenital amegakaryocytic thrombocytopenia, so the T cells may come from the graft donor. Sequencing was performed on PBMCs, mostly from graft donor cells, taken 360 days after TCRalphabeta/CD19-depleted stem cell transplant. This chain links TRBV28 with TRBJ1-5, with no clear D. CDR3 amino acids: CASSFPLQPQHF. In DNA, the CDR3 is TGTGCCAGCAGTTTTCCCCTCCAGCCCCAGCATTTT.